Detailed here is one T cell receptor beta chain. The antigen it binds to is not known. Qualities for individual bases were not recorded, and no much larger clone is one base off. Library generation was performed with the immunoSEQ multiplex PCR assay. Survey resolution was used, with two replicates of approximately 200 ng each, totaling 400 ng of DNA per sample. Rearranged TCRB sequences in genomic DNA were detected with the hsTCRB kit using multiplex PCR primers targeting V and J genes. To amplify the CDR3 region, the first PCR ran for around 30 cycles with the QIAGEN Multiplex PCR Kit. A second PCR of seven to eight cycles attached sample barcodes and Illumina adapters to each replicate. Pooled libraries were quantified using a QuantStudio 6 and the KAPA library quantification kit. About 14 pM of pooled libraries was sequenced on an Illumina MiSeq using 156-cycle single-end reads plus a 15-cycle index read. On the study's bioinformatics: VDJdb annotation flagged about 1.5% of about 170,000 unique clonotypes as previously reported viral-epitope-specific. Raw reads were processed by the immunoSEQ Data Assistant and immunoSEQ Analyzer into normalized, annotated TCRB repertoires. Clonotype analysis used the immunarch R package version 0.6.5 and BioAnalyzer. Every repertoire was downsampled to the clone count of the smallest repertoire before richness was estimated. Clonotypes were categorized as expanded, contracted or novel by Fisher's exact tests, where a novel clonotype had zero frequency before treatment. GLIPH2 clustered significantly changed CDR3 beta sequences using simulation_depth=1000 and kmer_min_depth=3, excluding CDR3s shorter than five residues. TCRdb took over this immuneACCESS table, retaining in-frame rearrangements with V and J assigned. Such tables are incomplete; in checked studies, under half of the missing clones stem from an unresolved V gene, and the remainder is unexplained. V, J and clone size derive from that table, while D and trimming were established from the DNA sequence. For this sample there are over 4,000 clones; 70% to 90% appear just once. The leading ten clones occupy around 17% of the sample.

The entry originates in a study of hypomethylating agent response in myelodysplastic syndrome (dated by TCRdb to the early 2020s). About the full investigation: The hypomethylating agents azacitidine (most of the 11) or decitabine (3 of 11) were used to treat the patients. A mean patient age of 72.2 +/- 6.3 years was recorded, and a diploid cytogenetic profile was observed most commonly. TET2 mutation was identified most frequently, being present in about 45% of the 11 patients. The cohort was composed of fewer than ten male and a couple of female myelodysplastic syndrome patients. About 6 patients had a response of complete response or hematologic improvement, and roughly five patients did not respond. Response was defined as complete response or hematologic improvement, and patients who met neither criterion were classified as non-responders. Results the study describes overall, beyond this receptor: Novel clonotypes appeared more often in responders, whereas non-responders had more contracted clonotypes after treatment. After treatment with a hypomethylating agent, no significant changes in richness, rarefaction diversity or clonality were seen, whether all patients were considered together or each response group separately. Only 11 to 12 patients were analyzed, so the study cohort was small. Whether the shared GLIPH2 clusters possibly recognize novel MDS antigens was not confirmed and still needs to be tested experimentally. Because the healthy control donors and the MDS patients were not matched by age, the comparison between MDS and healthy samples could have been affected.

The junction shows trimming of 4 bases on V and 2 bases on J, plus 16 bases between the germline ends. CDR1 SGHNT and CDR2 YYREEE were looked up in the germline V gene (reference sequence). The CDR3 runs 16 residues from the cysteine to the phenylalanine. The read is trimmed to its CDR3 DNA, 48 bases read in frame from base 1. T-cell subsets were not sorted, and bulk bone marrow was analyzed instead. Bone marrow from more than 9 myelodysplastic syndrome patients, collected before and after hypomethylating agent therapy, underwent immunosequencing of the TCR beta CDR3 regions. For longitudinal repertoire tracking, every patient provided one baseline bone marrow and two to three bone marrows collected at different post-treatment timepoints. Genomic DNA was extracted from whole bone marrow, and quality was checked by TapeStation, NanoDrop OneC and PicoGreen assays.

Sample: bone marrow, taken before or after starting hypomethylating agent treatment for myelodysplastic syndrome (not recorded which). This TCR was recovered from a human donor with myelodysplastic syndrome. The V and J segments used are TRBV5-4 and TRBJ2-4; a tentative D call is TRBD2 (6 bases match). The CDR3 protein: CASSPDGGGPKNIQYF. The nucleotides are TGTGCCAGCAGCCCGGACGGGGGTGGTCCCAAAAACATTCAGTACTTC.